These 21 T cell receptor beta chains originate from one sample sequenced in a study of T cell repertoires in cytomegalovirus infection. Each CDR3 protein gets one entry after TCRdb re-called the reads with MiXCR. The sample lists about 770,000 distinct CDR3 sequences, 25% to 35% occurring once. These TCRs' antigens remain unknown. The source was cultured CD8+ T cells from PBMCs, collected from culture after CMV antigen stimulation. The source is a human donor in good health (CMV status not recorded). Some clones in this sample may be carry-over from other donors' samples.

This clonotype was observed a few times. The chain has TRBV27 and TRBJ1-5, with 9 bases aligning to TRBD1. J was trimmed by 6 bases and V by 4 bases; bases with no gene match: 16. Per the germline V gene, CDR1 is MNHEY and CDR2 is SMNVEV (reference sequence). The CDR3 extends over 18 amino acids. The CDR3 spells CASSSIRTGALIGQPQHF. The CDR3 bases are TGTGCCAGCAGTTCAATACGGACAGGGGCCCTAATAGGTCAGCCCCAGCATTTT.

This clonotype has a count of ten or more. This chain links TRBV7-6 with TRBJ1-2; 10 bases agree with TRBD1. Trimming at V came to 4 bases and at J to 7 bases, leaving 9 bases not matched to a gene. The CDR3 spans 15 residues. Germline V gene data show CDR1 as SGHVS and CDR2 as FNYEAQ. The CDR3 DNA reads as TGTGCCAGCAGCTCTCCCGAGACAGGGGGCTTTGGCTACACCTTC. It specifies CASSSPETGGFGYTF.

This clonotype came up a few times. The genes are TRBV27 and TRBJ1-3; no clear D gene. V shed 8 bases and J shed 0 bases, with 11 bases lying between them. The length of the CDR3 is 14 residues. Germline CDR1 and CDR2: MNHEY and SMNVEV (reference sequence). CDR3: CASSISISGNTIYF. DNA for the CDR3: TGTGCCAGCTCCATAAGCATCTCTGGAAACACCATATATTTT.

The chain joins TRBV27 to TRBJ1-2, with a possible D match to TRBD1 (6 bases). V lost 5 bases and J 0 bases, leaving 13 bases between the germline ends. CDR3 length: 15 residues. Looked up from germline, CDR1 is MNHEY and CDR2 is SMNVEV (reference sequence). This CDR3 reads CASSPRGLANYGYTF. The CDR3 coding sequence is TGTGCCAGCAGTCCTAGGGGGTTAGCTAACTATGGCTACACCTTC.

The chain combines TRBV4-1 with TRBJ2-1; no clear D. CDR3 length equals 12 residues. V lost 3 bases to trimming and J lost 6 bases, with 6 bases between them. Germline lookup yields CDR1 MGHRA and CDR2 YSYEKL. The CDR3 nucleotides read TGCGCCAGCAGCCACGGCTCCAATGAGCAGTTCTTC. Translation: CASSHGSNEQFF.

This clonotype was seen a handful of times. The rearrangement joins TRBV28 to TRBJ2-7; 8 bases agree with TRBD1. CDR3 length equals 15 residues. Germline CDR1 and CDR2: MDHEN and SYDVKM. Germline trimming cut 4 bases from V and 6 bases from J; bases unmatched to any gene: 11. The CDR3 protein is CASSSDRGPPGEQYV. The DNA for the CDR3 is TGTGCCAGCAGTTCTGACAGGGGTCCACCGGGCGAGCAGTACGTC.

V is TRBV10-3 and J is TRBJ2-7, with TRBD1 matching over 8 bases. From germline, CDR1 is ENHRY and CDR2 SYGVKD. The CDR3 is 15 residues long. Germline trimming cut 2 bases from V and 1 base from J; bases unmatched to any gene: 4. The CDR3 bases are TGTGCCATCAGTGAGGACAGGGGATCATCCTACGAGCAGTACTTC. Its protein is CAISEDRGSSYEQYF.

This chain connects TRBV27 to TRBJ1-6; 9 bases match TRBD1. The CDR3 consists of 14 residues. V shed 2 bases, J shed 10 bases, and the junction held 3 bases outside the gene matches. The germline CDR1 and CDR2 sequences are MNHEY and SMNVEV (reference sequence). In DNA form, the CDR3 reads TGTGCCAGCAGTTTAGGGGGGACAGGGTCACCCCTCCACTTT. This codes for CASSLGGTGSPLHF.

The rearrangement uses TRBV6-1 and TRBJ2-7; D might be TRBD2 (6 bases). The CDR3 covers 14 residues. The germline gives CDR1 MNHNS, CDR2 SASEGT. Trimming left V 4 bases short and J 6 bases short, with 16 bases between. This CDR3 reads CASSVGGVALEQYF. DNA for the CDR3: TGTGCCAGCAGTGTGGGCGGGGTGGCTCTCGAGCAGTACTTC.

This clonotype appeared many times. This chain uses TRBV5-8 with TRBJ2-1; TRBD2 is a possible D gene (5 bases). The V end was cut by 1 base, the J end by 0 bases, with 8 bases between. CDR3 length: 15 amino acids. Germline V lookup: CDR1 SGHTS, CDR2 YDEGEE. CDR3 DNA: TGTGCCAGCAGCTTGTTTGGGAGCTCCTACAATGAGCAGTTCTTC. Amino acids: CASSLFGSSYNEQFF.

V and J are TRBV29-1 and TRBJ1-2; the match to TRBD1 covers 7 bases. Germline V gives CDR1 SQVTM, CDR2 ANQGSEA. The V gene end was trimmed by 6 bases and the J gene end by 8 bases; junction bases not matched to a gene: 12. CDR3 length: 13 residues. CDR3 DNA: TGCAGCGTCCGTGACCTGACAGGGCTGGGCTACACCTTC. This gives the protein CSVRDLTGLGYTF.

The rearrangement links TRBV12-3 or TRBV12-4 to TRBJ1-1; TRBD1 matches at 7 bases. The CDR3 loop spans 14 amino acids. The trim removed 6 bases at V and 4 bases at J, leaving 8 bases unmatched. CDR3 loop: CASRPPGQPTEAFF. DNA for the CDR3: TGTGCCAGCAGACCTCCGGGACAGCCCACTGAAGCTTTCTTT.

This clonotype came up a few times. The chain employs TRBV12-3 or TRBV12-4 and TRBJ2-7, with no clear D. The CDR3 runs to 11 residues. Trimming shortened V by 4 bases and J by 5 bases, and 6 bases separated the two germline ends. The CDR3 sequence is CASSSGHEQYF. The CDR3 bases are TGTGCCAGCAGTTCCGGCCACGAGCAGTACTTC.

V is TRBV5-6 and J is TRBJ2-1; D gene unclear. Germline CDR1 is SGHDT and CDR2 is YYEEEE. There are 12 residues in the CDR3. The V end lost 3 bases, the J end lost 10 bases, and 11 bases lay between the germline ends. Written as DNA, the CDR3 is TGTGCCAGCAGCTGGACCCCCTTCGAGCAGTTCTTC. It codes for CASSWTPFEQFF. The variable domain in full, with the rest retrieved from reference TRBV5-6 and TRBJ2-1, is DAGVTQSPTHLIKTRGQQVTLRCSPKSGHDTVSWYQQALGQGPQFIFQYYEEEERQRGNFPDRFSGHQFPNYSSELNVNALLLGDSALYLCASSWTPFEQFFGPGTRLTVL.

V is TRBV12-3 or TRBV12-4 and J is TRBJ2-5, with TRBD1 matching 8 bases. This CDR3 has 14 residues. Trimming removed 5 bases from V and 4 bases from J; junction bases left unmatched: 6. Here the CDR3 reads CASSPGGAGETQYF. CDR3 in DNA: TGTGCCAGCAGTCCAGGGGGCGCGGGAGAGACCCAGTACTTC.

The gene calls are TRBV2 and TRBJ2-3, with TRBD2 as a possible D gene (5 bases). The CDR3 totals 16 residues. Trimming removed 1 base at V and 1 base at J, with 12 bases between. Germline V CDR1 and CDR2: SNHLY, FYNNEI. CDR3 sequence: CASSEGEQSGTDTQYF. DNA for the CDR3: TGTGCCAGCAGTGAAGGGGAGCAGAGCGGCACAGATACGCAGTATTTT. The full variable domain, with the rest looked up from reference TRBV2 and TRBJ2-3, is EPEVTQTPSHQVTQMGQEVILRCVPISNHLYFYWYRQILGQKVEFLVSFYNNEISEKSEIFDDQFSVERPDGSNFTLKIRSTKLEDSAMYFCASSEGEQSGTDTQYFGPGTRLTVL.

V gene TRBV5-6 combines with J gene TRBJ2-1, with TRBD1 as a possible D gene (6 bases). The CDR3 is 15 amino acids. V dropped 4 bases and J dropped 9 bases, with 20 bases sitting between them. CDR1 is SGHDT and CDR2 is YYEEEE in the germline V gene. The CDR3 coding sequence is TGTGCCAGCAGCCCCCACCGGGACACTATTGGTGAGCAGTTCTTC. The encoded protein is CASSPHRDTIGEQFF.

This clonotype was detected ten times or more. The rearrangement joins TRBV5-6 to TRBJ2-1; TRBD1 aligns across 8 bases. This CDR3 is built from 15 residues. Trimming cost V 4 bases and J 4 bases; bases outside gene matches: 7. Germline V gives CDR1 SGHDT, CDR2 YYEEEE. The DNA of the CDR3 is TGTGCCAGCAGCCCAGGGCAGGGGGCTTACAATGAGCAGTTCTTC. It codes for CASSPGQGAYNEQFF.

The chain recombines TRBV9 with TRBJ2-3, with D unclear. This CDR3 is 13 amino acids long. The V end was cut by 0 bases, the J end by 5 bases, with 7 bases between. Germline V gene data show CDR1 as SGDLS and CDR2 as YYNGEE. This chain's CDR3 is CASSVAGGDTQYF. The CDR3 nucleotides are TGTGCCAGCAGCGTAGCAGGCGGAGATACGCAGTATTTT.

This clonotype was counted at least ten times. V gene TRBV6-2 or TRBV6-3 combines with J gene TRBJ2-7; D call uncertain. V lost 2 bases to trimming and J lost 5 bases, with 7 bases between them. Germline V gene lookup returns CDR1 MNHEY and CDR2 SVGEGT. CDR3 length: 12 residues. The CDR3: CASSYPGHEQYV. The CDR3, as DNA: TGTGCCAGCAGTTACCCAGGACACGAGCAGTACGTC.

The sample holds a few counts of this clonotype. The V gene is TRBV10-2, the J gene TRBJ2-7, with 11 bases lining up with TRBD1. Germline CDR1 and CDR2: WSHSY and SAAADI. The CDR3 has 16 amino acids. V shed 7 bases, J shed 5 bases, and the junction held 13 bases outside the gene matches. The CDR3 here is CASNTLDRGLWNEQYF. In DNA form, the CDR3 reads TGCGCCAGCAATACTCTGGACAGGGGGCTCTGGAACGAGCAGTACTTC.